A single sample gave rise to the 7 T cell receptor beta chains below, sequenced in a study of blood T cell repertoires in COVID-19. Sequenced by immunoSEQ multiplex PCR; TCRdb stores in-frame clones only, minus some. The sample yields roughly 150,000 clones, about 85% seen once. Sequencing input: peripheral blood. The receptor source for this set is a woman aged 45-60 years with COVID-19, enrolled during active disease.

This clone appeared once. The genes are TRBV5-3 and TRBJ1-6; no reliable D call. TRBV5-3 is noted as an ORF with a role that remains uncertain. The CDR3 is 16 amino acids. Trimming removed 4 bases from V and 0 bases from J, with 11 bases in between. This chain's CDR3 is CARSRNSSSYNSPLHF. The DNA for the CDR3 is TGTGCCAGAAGCCGTAATTCGAGCTCCTATAATTCACCCCTCCACTTT.

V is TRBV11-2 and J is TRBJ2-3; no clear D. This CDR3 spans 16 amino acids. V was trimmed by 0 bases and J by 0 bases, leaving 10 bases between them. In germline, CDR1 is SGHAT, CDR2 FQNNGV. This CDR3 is CASSLDGRSSTDTQYF. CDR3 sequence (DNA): TGTGCCAGCAGCTTAGACGGCAGGTCTAGCACAGATACGCAGTATTTT.

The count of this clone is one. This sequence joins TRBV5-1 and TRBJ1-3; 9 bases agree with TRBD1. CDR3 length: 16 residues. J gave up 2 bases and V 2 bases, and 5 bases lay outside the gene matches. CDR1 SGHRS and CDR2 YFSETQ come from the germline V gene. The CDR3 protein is CASSLSTGGTGNTIYF. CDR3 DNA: TGCGCCAGCAGCTTATCGACAGGGGGGACTGGAAACACCATATATTTT.

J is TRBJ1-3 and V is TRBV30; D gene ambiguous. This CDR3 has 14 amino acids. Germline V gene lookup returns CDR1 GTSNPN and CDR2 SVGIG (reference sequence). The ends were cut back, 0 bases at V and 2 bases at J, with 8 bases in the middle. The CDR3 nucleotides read TGTGCCTGGAGTGTGGATGCGGCTGGAAACACCATATATTTT. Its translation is CAWSVDAAGNTIYF. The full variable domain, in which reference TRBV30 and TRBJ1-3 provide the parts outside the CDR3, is SQTIHQWPATLVQPVGSPLSLECTVEGTSNPNLYWYRQAAGRGLQLLFYSVGIGQISSEVPQNLSASRPQDRQFILSSKKLLLSDSGFYLCAWSVDAAGNTIYFGEGSWLTVV.

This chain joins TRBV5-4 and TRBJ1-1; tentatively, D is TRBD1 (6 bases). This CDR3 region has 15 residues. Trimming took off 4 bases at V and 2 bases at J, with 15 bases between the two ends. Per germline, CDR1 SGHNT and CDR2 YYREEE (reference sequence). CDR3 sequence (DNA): TGTGCCAGCAGCGCCAGACAGGAGACAAACACTGAAGCTTTCTTT. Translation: CASSARQETNTEAFF.

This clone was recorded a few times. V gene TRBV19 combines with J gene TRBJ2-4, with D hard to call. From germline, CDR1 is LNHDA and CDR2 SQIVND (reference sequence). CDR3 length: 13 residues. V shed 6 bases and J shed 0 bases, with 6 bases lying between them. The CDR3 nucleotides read TGTGCCAGTAGCCCTTTAGCCAAAAACATTCAGTACTTC. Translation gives CASSPLAKNIQYF.

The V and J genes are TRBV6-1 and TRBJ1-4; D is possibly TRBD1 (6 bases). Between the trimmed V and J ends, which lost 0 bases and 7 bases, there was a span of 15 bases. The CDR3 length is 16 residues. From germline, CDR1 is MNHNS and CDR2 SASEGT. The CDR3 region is CASSEASTGGGEKLFF. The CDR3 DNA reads TGTGCCAGCAGTGAAGCGTCGACAGGAGGAGGTGAAAAACTGTTTTTT.